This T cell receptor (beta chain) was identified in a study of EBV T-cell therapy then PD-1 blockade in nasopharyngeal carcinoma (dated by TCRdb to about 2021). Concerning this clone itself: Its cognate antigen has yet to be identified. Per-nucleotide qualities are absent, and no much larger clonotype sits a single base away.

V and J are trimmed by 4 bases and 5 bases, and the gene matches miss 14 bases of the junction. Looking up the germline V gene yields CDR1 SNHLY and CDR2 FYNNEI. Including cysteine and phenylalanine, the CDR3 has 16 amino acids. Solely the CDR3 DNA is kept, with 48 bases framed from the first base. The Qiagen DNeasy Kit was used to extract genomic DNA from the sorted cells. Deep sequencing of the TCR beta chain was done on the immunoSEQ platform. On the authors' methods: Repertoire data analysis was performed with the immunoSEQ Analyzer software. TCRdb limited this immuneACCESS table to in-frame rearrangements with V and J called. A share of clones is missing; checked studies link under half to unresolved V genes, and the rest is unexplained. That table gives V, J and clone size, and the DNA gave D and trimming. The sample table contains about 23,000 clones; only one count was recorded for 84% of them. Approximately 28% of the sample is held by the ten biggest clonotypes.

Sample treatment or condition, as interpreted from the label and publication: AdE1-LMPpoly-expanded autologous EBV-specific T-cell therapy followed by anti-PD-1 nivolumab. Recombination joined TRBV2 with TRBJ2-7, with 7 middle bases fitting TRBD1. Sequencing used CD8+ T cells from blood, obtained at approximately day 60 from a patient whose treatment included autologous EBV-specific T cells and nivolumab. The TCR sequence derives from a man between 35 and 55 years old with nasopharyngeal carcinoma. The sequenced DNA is TGTGCCAGCAGTGTTCGTTTCTCGGGACAGCCCAACGAGCAGTACTTC. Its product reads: CASSVRFSGQPNEQYF.